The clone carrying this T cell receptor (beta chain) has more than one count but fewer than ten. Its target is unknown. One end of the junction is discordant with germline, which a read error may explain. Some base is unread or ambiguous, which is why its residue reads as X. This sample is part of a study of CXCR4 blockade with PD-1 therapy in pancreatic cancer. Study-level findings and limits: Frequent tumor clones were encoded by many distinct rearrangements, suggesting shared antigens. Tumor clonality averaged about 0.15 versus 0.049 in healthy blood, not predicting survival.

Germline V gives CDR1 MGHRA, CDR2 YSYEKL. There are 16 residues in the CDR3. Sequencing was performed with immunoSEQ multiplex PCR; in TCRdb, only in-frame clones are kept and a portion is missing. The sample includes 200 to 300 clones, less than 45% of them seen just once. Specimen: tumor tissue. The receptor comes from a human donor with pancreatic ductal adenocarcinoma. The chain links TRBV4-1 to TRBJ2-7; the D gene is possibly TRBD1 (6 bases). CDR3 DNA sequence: TGCGCCAGCAGCCAAGCCGCAAACCGGGACACCTACGAGCARTACTTC. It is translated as CASSQAANRDTYEXYF. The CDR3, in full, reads CASSQAANRDTYEQYF.